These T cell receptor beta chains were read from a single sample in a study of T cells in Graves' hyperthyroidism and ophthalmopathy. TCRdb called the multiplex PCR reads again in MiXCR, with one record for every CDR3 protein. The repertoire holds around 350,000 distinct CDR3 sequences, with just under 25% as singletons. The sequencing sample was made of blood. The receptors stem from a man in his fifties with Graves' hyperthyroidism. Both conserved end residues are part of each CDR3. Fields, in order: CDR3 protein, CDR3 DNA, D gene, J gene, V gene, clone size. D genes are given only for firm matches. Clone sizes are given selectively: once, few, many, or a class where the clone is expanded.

cdr3_aa: CASSEAANYGYTF; cdr3_nt: TGCGCCAGCAGTGAGGCGGCTAACTATGGCTACACCTTC; d_call: NA; j_call: TRBJ1-2; v_call: TRBV10-1; clone_size: few
cdr3_aa: CASSQDLQAIEQFF; cdr3_nt: TGTGCCAGCAGCCAAGATCTACAGGCGATCGAGCAGTTCTTC; d_call: NA; j_call: TRBJ2-1; v_call: TRBV3-1; clone_size: NA
cdr3_aa: CASSPQPVGSPLHF; cdr3_nt: TGTGCCAGCTCACCACAACCTGTGGGGTCACCCCTCCACTTT; d_call: NA; j_call: TRBJ1-6; v_call: TRBV18; clone_size: few
cdr3_aa: CASSGGQIYEQYF; cdr3_nt: TGTGCCAGCAGCGGCGGACAGATCTACGAGCAGTACTTC; d_call: NA; j_call: TRBJ2-7; v_call: TRBV7-2; clone_size: NA
cdr3_aa: CASSLSDSEQYF; cdr3_nt: TGTGCCAGCAGCCTTAGCGACAGCGAGCAGTACTTC; d_call: NA; j_call: TRBJ2-7; v_call: TRBV7-3; clone_size: NA
cdr3_aa: CASRDPGQGADGYTF; cdr3_nt: TGTGCCAGCAGGGACCCGGGACAGGGGGCTGATGGCTACACCTTC; d_call: TRBD1; j_call: TRBJ1-2; v_call: TRBV28; clone_size: NA
cdr3_aa: CASSLLLGYEQYF; cdr3_nt: TGTGCCAGCAGCCTCCTCTTGGGATACGAGCAGTACTTC; d_call: NA; j_call: TRBJ2-7; v_call: TRBV7-9; clone_size: NA
cdr3_aa: CASSGGLAGAETQYF; cdr3_nt: TGTGCCAGCAGCGGGGGACTAGCGGGAGCGGAGACCCAGTACTTC; d_call: TRBD2; j_call: TRBJ2-5; v_call: TRBV7-2; clone_size: few
cdr3_aa: CASSLPDGTEAFF; cdr3_nt: TGTGCCAGCAGCTTACCGGACGGCACTGAAGCTTTCTTT; d_call: NA; j_call: TRBJ1-1; v_call: TRBV7-9; clone_size: many
cdr3_aa: CASRTRGTETQYF; cdr3_nt: TGTGCCAGCAGGACACGGGGGACAGAGACCCAGTACTTC; d_call: NA; j_call: TRBJ2-5; v_call: TRBV12-3/TRBV12-4; clone_size: NA
cdr3_aa: CASGLLGNEAFF; cdr3_nt: TGTGCTAGTGGTTTGCTTGGGAATGAAGCTTTCTTT; d_call: NA; j_call: TRBJ1-1; v_call: TRBV12-5; clone_size: NA
cdr3_aa: CSARTGGGETQYF; cdr3_nt: TGCAGTGCTAGGACAGGGGGCGGTGAGACCCAGTACTTC; d_call: TRBD1; j_call: TRBJ2-5; v_call: TRBV20-1; clone_size: few
cdr3_aa: CASSLGPGTGEDIQYF; cdr3_nt: TGTGCCAGCAGCTTAGGCCCCGGGACAGGGGAGGACATTCAGTACTTC; d_call: TRBD1; j_call: TRBJ2-4; v_call: TRBV7-2; clone_size: NA
cdr3_aa: CATSGGQGGYGYTF; cdr3_nt: TGTGCCACCAGTGGAGGACAGGGTGGGTATGGCTACACCTTC; d_call: TRBD1; j_call: TRBJ1-2; v_call: TRBV24-1; clone_size: few
cdr3_aa: CASSLFNAGYYGYTF; cdr3_nt: TGTGCCAGCAGCTTGTTCAACGCGGGGTACTATGGCTACACCTTC; d_call: NA; j_call: TRBJ1-2; v_call: TRBV5-8; clone_size: few
cdr3_aa: CASSIGVRAPYTQYF; cdr3_nt: TGTGCCAGTAGTATAGGAGTCAGGGCGCCATATACGCAGTATTTT; d_call: NA; j_call: TRBJ2-3; v_call: TRBV19; clone_size: NA
cdr3_aa: CASSWGPPAYNEQFF; cdr3_nt: TGTGCCAGCAGTTGGGGGCCCCCTGCCTACAATGAGCAGTTCTTC; d_call: NA; j_call: TRBJ2-1; v_call: TRBV12-3/TRBV12-4; clone_size: NA
cdr3_aa: CASSFIGRVNEQFF; cdr3_nt: TGTGCCAGCAGTTTTATCGGTCGGGTGAATGAGCAGTTCTTC; d_call: NA; j_call: TRBJ2-1; v_call: TRBV27; clone_size: many
cdr3_aa: CASSPGRTDYIQETQYF; cdr3_nt: TGTGCCAGCAGCCCCGGCAGGACAGACTATATTCAAGAGACCCAGTACTTC; d_call: NA; j_call: TRBJ2-5; v_call: TRBV28; clone_size: NA
cdr3_aa: CASSLKAGETQYF; cdr3_nt: TGTGCCAGCAGCCTTAAGGCGGGGGAGACCCAGTACTTC; d_call: NA; j_call: TRBJ2-5; v_call: TRBV7-2; clone_size: few
cdr3_aa: CATSRGSGSYEQYF; cdr3_nt: TGTGCCACCAGTAGGGGCAGCGGGAGCTACGAGCAGTACTTC; d_call: TRBD2; j_call: TRBJ2-7; v_call: TRBV24-1; clone_size: few
cdr3_aa: CASSSFSGNTIYF; cdr3_nt: TGTGCCAGCAGCTCGTTCTCTGGAAACACCATATATTTT; d_call: NA; j_call: TRBJ1-3; v_call: TRBV3-1; clone_size: many